These 10 T cell receptor beta chains came from one sample sequenced in a study of cytotoxic CD8 clonotypes in ibrutinib-treated CLL. TCRdb keeps only in-frame clones here, not all; method: immunoSEQ multiplex PCR. The data show 110,000 to 150,000 clones, roughly three quarters seen once. This sample comprised PBMCs, obtained after 24 months of ibrutinib treatment. These receptors all stem from a human donor with chronic lymphocytic leukemia.

For this clone: A read error may account for a junction end that differs from germline. Other DNA sequences in the sample encode the same CDR3. The genes are TRBV18 and TRBJ1-2, with TRBD1 matching 7 bases. This CDR3 contains 15 residues. Per the germline V gene, CDR1 is KGHSH and CDR2 is LQKENI. The CDR3 nucleotides read TGTGCCAGCTCACCCCAGGGGGAAATAGGCTATGGCTACACCTTT. Its translation: CASSPQGEIGYGYTF.

This clone is a singleton in its sample. V is TRBV4-3 and J is TRBJ2-1, with 10 bases identical to TRBD2. Germline loops: CDR1 LGHNA, CDR2 YSLEER. The CDR3 consists of 17 residues. J lost 5 bases, V lost 0 bases, and 7 bases had no gene match. In DNA, the CDR3 is TGCGCCAGCAGCCAAGATTGGGGGACTAGCGTAAACAATGAGCAGTTCTTC. Translating it yields CASSQDWGTSVNNEQFF.

V is TRBV5-1 and J is TRBJ2-5; 12 nucleotides match TRBD2. Germline-derived CDR1 and CDR2 are SGHRS and YFSETQ. Losses at the gene ends were 4 bases for V and 4 bases for J; bases not matched to a gene: 11. This CDR3 region has 17 residues. CDR3 nucleotide sequence: TGCGCCAGCAGCAGACGACTAGCGGGGGTAGAGGGAGAGACCCAGTACTTC. Amino acids: CASSRRLAGVEGETQYF.

The V call is TRBV7-9, the J call TRBJ1-3; D perhaps matches TRBD1 (5 bases). The ends were cut back, 1 base at V and 0 bases at J, with 10 bases in the middle. Germline CDR1 reads SEHNR; CDR2 reads FQNEAQ (reference sequence). The CDR3 length is 16 residues. The CDR3 DNA sequence: TGTGCCAGCAGCTTAGAGGGGCTCCCCTCTGGAAACACCATATATTTT. Translated: CASSLEGLPSGNTIYF.

V is TRBV28 and J is TRBJ1-2; D gene ambiguous. Trimming took off 3 bases at V and 8 bases at J, with 13 bases between the two ends. CDR3 size: 13 residues. The V gene's germline CDR1 is MDHEN and CDR2 SYDVKM. CDR3 nucleotide sequence: TGTGCCAGCAGTTTTCCCCTGGCGTCCGGCTACACCTTC. Translating it yields CASSFPLASGYTF.

The chain is built from TRBV9 and TRBJ2-2; 7 nucleotides align to TRBD1. The CDR3 covers 14 residues. Losses at the gene ends were 7 bases for V and 7 bases for J; bases not matched to a gene: 10. Germline CDR1 SGDLS, CDR2 YYNGEE. The CDR3 loop reads CASRRQGVYGELFF. The CDR3 DNA sequence: TGTGCCAGCCGTCGGCAGGGGGTGTACGGGGAGCTGTTTTTT.

This chain joins TRBV11-2 and TRBJ2-1; D gene uncertain. The CDR3 spans 12 residues. Germline V gene sequence: CDR1 SGHAT, CDR2 FQNNGV. V lost 1 base and J 5 bases, leaving 3 bases between the germline ends. In DNA, the CDR3 is TGTGCCAGCAGCTTAGGGGACAATGAGCAGTTCTTC. Translated, it gives CASSLGDNEQFF.

The chain employs TRBV4-1 and TRBJ2-7; D is ambiguous. The CDR3 is 13 amino acids. Trimming cost V 0 bases and J 3 bases, with 6 bases left between them. Germline-derived CDR1 and CDR2 are MGHRA and YSYEKL. The CDR3 spells CASSQETRYEQYF. Written as DNA, the CDR3 is TGCGCCAGCAGCCAAGAGACCCGCTACGAGCAGTACTTC.

As for this clone: A read error is possible here, since a much larger clone lies one base away. This chain joins TRBV6-5 and TRBJ1-2, with 10 bases that match TRBD1. CDR3 length: 13 residues. Germline trimming cut 6 bases from V and 4 bases from J; bases unmatched to any gene: 2. Per the germline V gene, CDR1 is MNHEY and CDR2 is SVGAGI. CDR3 in DNA: TGTGCCAGCAGCCGGGACAGGGGCTATGGCTACACCTTC. Residues: CASSRDRGYGYTF.

This clone was counted only a few times. The chain links TRBV27 to TRBJ1-4; 7 nucleotides line up with TRBD1. V lost 2 bases and J lost 8; bases outside the gene matches: 14. Germline CDR1 reads MNHEY; CDR2 reads SMNVEV (reference sequence). This CDR3 has 17 residues. The CDR3 is CASSLGRRGGWREKLFF. The DNA for the CDR3 is TGTGCCAGCAGTTTAGGGCGGCGAGGGGGCTGGAGAGAAAAACTGTTTTTT.